The next 5 T cell receptor beta chains were all read from a single sample in a study of low-dose radiotherapy and immunotherapy resistance in tumors. Time point noted: after trial treatment. Treatment defined: LDRT plus nivolumab, ipilimumab, low-dose cyclophosphamide and aspirin (RACIN trial). cDNA synthesis used a TRAV/TRBV-specific primer set for both chains. TCR amplification used roughly 21 PCR cycles, a constant-region primer and a V-primer adapter. TCRdb analysed the reads with MiXCR anew, one entry per CDR3 protein. The sample includes 31,000 or so distinct CDR3 sequences, approximately 54% seen only once; the top ten take 5.7%. The specimen was PBMCs, collected after low-dose radiotherapy plus immunotherapy. Receptor source: a male donor with gallbladder cancer.

This clonotype has only a few counts. This is likely an artifact of a read error, given a far larger clone one base away. The V gene is TRBV6-1, the J gene TRBJ2-7, with D unresolved. The V end lost 6 bases, the J end lost 7 bases, and 22 bases lay between the germline ends. Germline V CDR1 and CDR2: MNHNS, SASEGT. The CDR3 is made up of 15 amino acids. This CDR3 is CASRHSLSSYNEQYF. The CDR3 nucleotides read TGTGCCAGCAGACACTCACTAAGCTCCTACAATGAGCAGTACTTC.

For this clonotype: This likely reflects a read error, since a far larger clone is one base away. The CDR3 carries no conserved terminal phenylalanine or tryptophan, so it likely arises from a read error. The chain employs TRBV5-6 and TRBJ2-5; TRBD1 matches at 7 bases. The J segment lost 2 bases and the V segment lost 2 bases, leaving 6 bases of the junction unmatched. This CDR3 has 15 amino acids. The germline gives CDR1 SGHDT, CDR2 YYEEEE. CDR3 nucleotide sequence: TGTGCCAGCAGCTTAACCCGGGACAGACAAGAGACCCAGTACTCC. It yields the protein CASSLTRDRQETQYS.

This clonotype was observed at least ten times. The gene calls are TRBV19 and TRBJ2-3, with D perhaps being TRBD1 or TRBD2 (6 bases each). V lost 3 bases, J lost 2 bases, and 21 bases lay in between. The CDR3 is 18 amino acids. Germline V gene lookup returns CDR1 LNHDA and CDR2 SQIVND (reference sequence). The CDR3 DNA reads as TGTGCCAGTAGTATGGGCTACGGGGGCCAGGCGAACACAGATACGCAGTATTTT. This encodes CASSMGYGGQANTDTQYF.

For this clonotype: It differs at one base from a far larger clone, so likely a read error. The chain carries TRBV11-2 and TRBJ2-7, with D tentatively TRBD1 or TRBD2 (5 bases each). The V gene lost 0 bases and the J gene lost 7 bases, with 16 bases spanning the gap. The germline CDR1 and CDR2 sequences are SGHAT and FQNNGV. CDR3 size: 15 residues. The CDR3 region has the DNA TGTGCCAGCAGCTTAGATTCGGGGCCGTACAATGAGCAGTACTTC. Its translation is CASSLDSGPYNEQYF.

The V call is TRBV10-3, the J call TRBJ2-2; D is unclear. Between the trimmed V and J ends, which lost 1 base and 5 bases, there was a span of 2 bases. CDR3 length equals 12 residues. Germline V gene sequence: CDR1 ENHRY, CDR2 SYGVKD. As DNA, the CDR3 is TGTGCCATCAGTGAGTTGACCGGGGAGCTGTTTTTT. This encodes CAISELTGELFF.